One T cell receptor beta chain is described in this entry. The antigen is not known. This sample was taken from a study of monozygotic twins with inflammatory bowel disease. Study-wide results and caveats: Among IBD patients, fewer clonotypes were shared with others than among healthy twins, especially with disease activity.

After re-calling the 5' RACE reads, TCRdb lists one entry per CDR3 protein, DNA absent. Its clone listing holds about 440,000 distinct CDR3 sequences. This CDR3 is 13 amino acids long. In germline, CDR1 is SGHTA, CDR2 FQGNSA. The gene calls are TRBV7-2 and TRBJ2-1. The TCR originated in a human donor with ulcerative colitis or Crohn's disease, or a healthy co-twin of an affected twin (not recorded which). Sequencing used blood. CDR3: CASSLGPHNEQFF.